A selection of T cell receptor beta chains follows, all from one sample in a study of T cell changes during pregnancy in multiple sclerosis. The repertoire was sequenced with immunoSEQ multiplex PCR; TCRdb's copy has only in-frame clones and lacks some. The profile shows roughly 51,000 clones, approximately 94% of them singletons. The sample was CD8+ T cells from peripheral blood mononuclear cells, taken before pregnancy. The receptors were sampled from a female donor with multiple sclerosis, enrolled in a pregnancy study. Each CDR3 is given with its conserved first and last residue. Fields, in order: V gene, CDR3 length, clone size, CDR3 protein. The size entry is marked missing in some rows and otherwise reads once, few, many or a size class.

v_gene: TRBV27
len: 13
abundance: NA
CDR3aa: CASLGNHNQPQHF

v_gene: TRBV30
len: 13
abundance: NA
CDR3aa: CAWSVSPNTEAFF

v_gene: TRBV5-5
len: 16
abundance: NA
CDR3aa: CASSWGGAVSYNEQFF

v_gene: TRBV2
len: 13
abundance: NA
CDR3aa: CASSGRQNYGYTF

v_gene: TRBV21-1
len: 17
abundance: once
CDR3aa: CASLYPCQAWYQETQYF

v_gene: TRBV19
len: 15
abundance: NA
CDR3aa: CASSRDRGLSYEQYF

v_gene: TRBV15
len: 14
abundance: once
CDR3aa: CATSWTGALYEQYF

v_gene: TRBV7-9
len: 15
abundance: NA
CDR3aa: CASSLSGRPPDTQYF

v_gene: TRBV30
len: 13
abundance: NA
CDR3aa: CARGTVSYNEQFF

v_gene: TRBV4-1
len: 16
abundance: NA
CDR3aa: CASSQGLAGVTYEQYF

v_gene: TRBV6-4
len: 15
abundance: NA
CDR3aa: CASSDGDSDYNEQFF

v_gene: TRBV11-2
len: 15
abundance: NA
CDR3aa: CASSFVTSGSNEQYF

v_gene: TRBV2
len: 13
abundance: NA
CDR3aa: CASPAGMNTEAFF

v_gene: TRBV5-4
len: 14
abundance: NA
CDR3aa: CASSLELSREGYTF

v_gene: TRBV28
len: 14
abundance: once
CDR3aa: CASSLEGLNTEAFF